The 19 T cell receptor beta chains presented below share a single source sample, sequenced in a study of blood T cell repertoires in COVID-19. Assay used: immunoSEQ multiplex PCR; TCRdb lists only in-frame clones, some missing. The sample consists of about 86,000 clones, approximately 90% of them appearing once. Sequencing input: PBMCs or T cells enriched from blood (not recorded which). These TCRs come from a woman in her fifties or sixties with acute COVID-19.

The sample holds one count of this clone. The V gene is TRBV7-6, the J gene TRBJ1-1; possibly TRBD1 for D (6 bases). The germline gives CDR1 SGHVS, CDR2 FNYEAQ. The V gene lost 1 base and the J gene lost 6 bases, with 12 bases spanning the gap. CDR3 length: 14 residues. The CDR3 DNA reads as TGTGCCAGCAGCTTAGTGAGAACAGGGTCTGAAGCTTTCTTT. Encoded protein: CASSLVRTGSEAFF.

The gene calls are TRBV2 and TRBJ2-1, with D possibly being TRBD2 (6 bases). Trimming took off 5 bases at V and 1 base at J, with 6 bases between the two ends. Germline CDR1 reads SNHLY; CDR2 reads FYNNEI. The CDR3 is made up of 13 amino acids. The CDR3 bases are TGTGCCAGCAGTCGGGAGTCCTACAATGAGCAGTTCTTC. This translates into CASSRESYNEQFF. The full variable domain, in which reference TRBV2 and TRBJ2-1 provide the parts outside the CDR3, is EPEVTQTPSHQVTQMGQEVILRCVPISNHLYFYWYRQILGQKVEFLVSFYNNEISEKSEIFDDQFSVERPDGSNFTLKIRSTKLEDSAMYFCASSRESYNEQFFGPGTRLTVL.

The V gene is TRBV24-1, the J gene TRBJ2-3; 8 bases fit TRBD2. The CDR3 totals 14 residues. Germline V gene data show CDR1 as KGHDR and CDR2 as SFDVKD. V trimming: 9 bases; J trimming: 5 bases; junction bases outside the gene matches: 9. The DNA of the CDR3 is TGTGCCACCGCTGGAGCGGGAGTTGGAGATACGCAGTATTTT. Translating gives CATAGAGVGDTQYF.

V and J are TRBV6-1 and TRBJ2-1; possibly TRBD2 for D (5 bases). Germline lookup yields CDR1 MNHNS and CDR2 SASEGT. The CDR3 has 14 amino acids. Trimming took 3 bases from V and 7 from J, leaving 13 bases between them. The CDR3 reads CASSEPGRRNEQFF. The CDR3 nucleotides are TGTGCCAGCAGTGAGCCGGGGAGAAGGAATGAGCAGTTCTTC.

CDR3 bases: TGTGCCAGCAGCCCTCTAAGGGGCAGTTCCCACTTAGAGCAGTACTTC. Amino acid sequence: CASSPLRGSSHLEQYF. The J gene is TRBJ2-7, the V gene TRBV11-3, with a tentative D call TRBD1 (5 bases). Trimming shortened V by 5 bases and J by 7 bases, and 24 bases separated the two germline ends. Germline lookup yields CDR1 SGHNT and CDR2 YENEEA. The CDR3 spans 16 residues.

This clone was observed a handful of times. Here the CDR3 DNA reads TGTGCCAGCAGCGTAGAGGGGGAGAGGACGGATACGCAGTATTTT. Translated, it gives CASSVEGERTDTQYF. This chain joins TRBV9 and TRBJ2-3; tentative D call: TRBD1 (6 bases). CDR3 length equals 15 residues. V was shortened by 0 bases and J by 6 bases, with 14 bases between the two germline ends. Germline-derived CDR1 and CDR2 are SGDLS and YYNGEE.

CDR3 in amino acids: CASSFGTGGDTQYF. The CDR3 DNA sequence: TGTGCCAGCAGTTTCGGGACAGGGGGAGATACGCAGTATTTT. The chain joins TRBV6-5 to TRBJ2-3; TRBD1 matches at 11 bases. The V and J ends lost 4 bases and 5 bases, in that order; junction bases with no gene match: 2. The CDR3 spans 14 residues. Germline loops: CDR1 MNHEY, CDR2 SVGAGI.

The V gene is TRBV19, the J gene TRBJ1-2; D gene uncertain. Germline loops: CDR1 LNHDA, CDR2 SQIVND (reference sequence). This CDR3 has 14 residues. V was clipped by 2 bases and J by 4 bases, with 11 bases between them. For the CDR3, the DNA is TGTGCCAGTAGTATACAGGACGGACTCTATGGCTACACCTTC. Protein sequence: CASSIQDGLYGYTF.

V is TRBV19 and J is TRBJ1-5; D uncertain. CDR3 length equals 16 residues. With 6 bases removed from V and 2 bases from J, the gap between germline ends came to 17 bases. The V gene's germline CDR1 is LNHDA and CDR2 SQIVND (reference sequence). The DNA for the CDR3 is TGTGCCAGTAGGGAGGGTCGGTCCACGGGCAATCAGCCCCAGCATTTT. Its protein is CASREGRSTGNQPQHF.

This clone was seen many times. V is TRBV2 and J is TRBJ1-1, with TRBD1 as a possible D gene (5 bases). Germline V gene sequence: CDR1 SNHLY, CDR2 FYNNEI. This CDR3 contains 17 residues. Trimming removed 7 bases from V and 10 bases from J, with 31 bases in between. DNA of the CDR3: TGTGCCAGCATGGAGGGGTCCATTCTGAGGGTGGGTAGTGGAGCTTTCTTT. Protein product: CASMEGSILRVGSGAFF.

The rearrangement links TRBV7-9 to TRBJ1-1; a weak D match, TRBD1 (6 bases). The CDR3 sequence is 14 residues long. Germline lookup yields CDR1 SEHNR and CDR2 FQNEAQ (reference sequence). V was trimmed by 4 bases and J by 8 bases, leaving 17 bases between them. For the CDR3, the DNA is TGTGCCAGCAGCTACGGGACATCCCCCCCCGAAGCTTTCTTT. It is translated as CASSYGTSPPEAFF.

The V gene is TRBV5-4, the J gene TRBJ2-7; 9 bases fit TRBD1. Germline V gene lookup returns CDR1 SGHNT and CDR2 YYREEE (reference sequence). The J segment lost 3 bases and the V segment lost 4 bases, leaving 8 bases of the junction unmatched. CDR3 size: 15 residues. Here the CDR3 reads CASSQTGGEGYEQYF. DNA for the CDR3: TGTGCCAGCAGCCAGACAGGGGGTGAGGGCTACGAGCAGTACTTC.

The chain couples TRBV10-3 to TRBJ1-2, with TRBD1 identical over 8 bases. Unmatched junction bases numbered 8, after V lost 6 bases and J lost 5 bases. Germline-derived CDR1 and CDR2 are ENHRY and SYGVKD. The CDR3 is 14 amino acids. The CDR3 spells CAIRGDRGAYGYTF. In DNA, the CDR3 is TGTGCCATCAGGGGAGACAGGGGCGCGTATGGCTACACCTTC.

The CDR3 here is CASSPPGGEQYF. The CDR3 nucleotides are TGTGCCAGTAGTCCCCCCGGGGGCGAGCAGTACTTC. V gene TRBV19 combines with J gene TRBJ2-7, with D maybe TRBD2 (6 bases). Deletions cut 5 bases from V and 6 bases from J, with 11 bases between. The germline CDR1 and CDR2 sequences are LNHDA and SQIVND (reference sequence). This CDR3 is 12 amino acids long.

The CDR3 DNA is TGCAGCGTTCCGGCGGGATTTAGTAACACTGAAGCTTTCTTT. Its translation: CSVPAGFSNTEAFF. This sequence joins TRBV29-1 and TRBJ1-1; D gene uncertain. This CDR3 is 14 amino acids long. Trimming cost V 5 bases and J 2 bases, with 15 bases left between them. The germline CDR1 and CDR2 sequences are SQVTM and ANQGSEA.

CDR3 region: CASREAGEAYNEQFF. The CDR3 nucleotides are TGTGCCAGTAGGGAAGCGGGAGAGGCCTACAATGAGCAGTTCTTC. The chain joins TRBV19 to TRBJ2-1; 8 nucleotides line up with TRBD2. The ends lost 6 bases at V and 2 bases at J; junction bases unmatched: 6. Germline CDR1 reads LNHDA; CDR2 reads SQIVND (reference sequence). The CDR3 is 15 residues long.

The V gene is TRBV7-6, the J gene TRBJ1-1; 8 bases are a match to TRBD1. The ends lost 4 bases at V and 3 bases at J; junction bases unmatched: 4. In germline, CDR1 is SGHVS, CDR2 FNYEAQ. The CDR3 has 14 amino acids. The CDR3 DNA is TGTGCCAGCAGCTCCGCAGGGGGCCACACTGAAGCTTTCTTT. Amino acids: CASSSAGGHTEAFF.

The chain has TRBV5-4 and TRBJ2-3; 12 nucleotides agree with TRBD2. Germline lookup yields CDR1 SGHNT and CDR2 YYREEE (reference sequence). V trimming: 4 bases; J trimming: 2 bases; junction bases outside the gene matches: 5. The CDR3 contains 16 residues. In DNA form, the CDR3 reads TGTGCCAGCAGCACGGGACTAGCGGGCTCCACAGATACGCAGTATTTT. This gives the protein CASSTGLAGSTDTQYF.

As DNA, the CDR3 is TGTGCCAGCAGCTCCCGGGATAGCAATCAGCCCCAGCATTTT. Translation gives CASSSRDSNQPQHF. The genes are TRBV7-2 and TRBJ1-5; unclear D gene. V was clipped by 4 bases and J by 0 bases, with 7 bases between them. The CDR3 totals 14 residues. CDR1 and CDR2 (germline): SGHTA, FQGNSA.